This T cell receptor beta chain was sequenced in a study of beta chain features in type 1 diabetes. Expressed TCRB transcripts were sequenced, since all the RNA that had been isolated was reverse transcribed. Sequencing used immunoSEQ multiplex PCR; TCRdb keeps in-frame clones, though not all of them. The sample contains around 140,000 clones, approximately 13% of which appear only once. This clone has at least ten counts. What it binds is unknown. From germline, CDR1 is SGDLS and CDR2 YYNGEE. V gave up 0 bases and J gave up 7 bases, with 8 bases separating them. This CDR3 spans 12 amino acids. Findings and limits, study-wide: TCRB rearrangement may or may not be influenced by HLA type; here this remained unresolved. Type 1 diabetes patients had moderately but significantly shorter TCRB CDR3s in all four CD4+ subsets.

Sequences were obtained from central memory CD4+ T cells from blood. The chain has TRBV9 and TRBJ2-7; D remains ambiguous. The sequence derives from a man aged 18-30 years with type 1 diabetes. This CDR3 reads CASSVDGTEQYF. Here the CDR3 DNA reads TGTGCCAGCAGCGTAGACGGAACAGAGCAGTACTTC.